The 5 T cell receptor beta chains below were found in one sample sequenced in a study of T cell responses to AZD1222 COVID-19 vaccine. Assay used: immunoSEQ multiplex PCR; TCRdb lists only in-frame clones, some missing. The profile shows 180,000 or so clones, 90% to 95% of them singletons. The material was peripheral blood, obtained on day 0 of AZD1222 vaccination. These receptors all stem from an adult in good health.

The rearrangement uses TRBV7-9 and TRBJ1-3; D is ambiguous. In germline, CDR1 is SEHNR, CDR2 FQNEAQ (reference sequence). The CDR3 sequence is 17 residues long. Trimming removed 5 bases from V and 0 bases from J, with 17 bases in between. The chain's CDR3 is CASSPTFLPFSGNTIYF. The CDR3 DNA is TGTGCCAGCAGCCCAACCTTTTTACCCTTCTCTGGAAACACCATATATTTT.

The chain employs TRBV7-9 and TRBJ1-1; D is possibly TRBD1 (6 bases). V gave up 5 bases and J gave up 6 bases, with 16 bases separating them. This CDR3 has 14 residues. CDR1 is SEHNR, CDR2 FQNEAQ, per germline (reference sequence). This CDR3 reads CASSREGGSPEAFF. CDR3 DNA: TGTGCCAGCAGCAGAGAGGGGGGGAGCCCTGAAGCTTTCTTT.

V usage is TRBV12-5 and J usage is TRBJ1-5, with D tentatively TRBD1 (5 bases). Between the trimmed V and J ends, which lost 9 bases and 4 bases, there was a span of 13 bases. Germline-derived CDR1 and CDR2 are LGHNT and FRNRAP. The CDR3 sequence is 13 residues long. The chain's CDR3 is CASRGARNQPQHF. CDR3 DNA: TGTGCTAGCCGAGGGGCGCGGAATCAGCCCCAGCATTTT. The complete variable domain, with remaining parts taken from reference TRBV12-5 and TRBJ1-5, reads DARVTQTPRHKVTEMGQEVTMRCQPILGHNTVFWYRQTMMQGLELLAYFRNRAPLDDSGMPKDRFSAEMPDATLATLKIQPSEPRDSAVYFCASRGARNQPQHFGDGTRLSIL.

This chain's CDR3 is CASSQDGGSNGYTF. The CDR3 nucleotides read TGTGCCAGCAGCCAAGATGGGGGGAGTAATGGCTACACCTTC. The V and J genes are TRBV3-1 (or the pseudogene TRBV3-2) and TRBJ1-2; TRBD1 is a possible D gene (5 bases). V was clipped by 0 bases and J by 6 bases, with 11 bases between them. CDR1 and CDR2 from the germline V gene are LGHDT and YNNKEL (reference sequence). This CDR3 contains 14 residues.

The chain has TRBV6-1 and TRBJ1-5, with D perhaps TRBD1 (6 bases). V was pared by 2 bases and J by 8 bases, with 10 bases between. CDR1 MNHNS and CDR2 SASEGT come from the germline V gene. The CDR3 spans 13 residues. Here the CDR3 reads CASSEKGDKPQHF. In DNA form, the CDR3 reads TGTGCCAGCAGTGAAAAGGGGGATAAGCCCCAGCATTTT.